This T cell receptor beta chain was captured by sequencing in a study of PD-L1 blockade in urothelial cancer (dated by TCRdb to 2017 to 2019). Broadly, across the study: Therapy was started at some point between 2014 and 2016 for all patients, and atezolizumab 1,200 mg was administered intravenously every 3 weeks. About 90% of the roughly 29 patients were identified as males with urothelial cancer of bladder origin, and a prior smoking history was reported by 18 of 29 patients. Patients had an ECOG performance status of 0 or 1 and had received between 0 and 3 prior chemotherapy regimens. Blood samples were analyzed 3 weeks after the start of treatment (second dose) and 6 weeks after the start of treatment. Blood samples gave median yields of approximately 130,000 T cells and tens of thousands of unique TCRs, along with a median clonality of 0.080. An exploratory multi-omic analysis was conducted of the somatic, immune and clinical correlates of response to PD-L1 blockade with atezolizumab in urothelial cancer. Pretreatment tumor samples, along with matched peripheral blood serially collected before and after atezolizumab treatment, were subjected to TCR sequencing. Durable clinical benefit was defined as a progression-free survival longer than 6 months, and TCR features were additionally tested against progression-free survival and overall survival. In the same patients who had TCR sequencing, pretreatment tumors also underwent whole exome sequencing and RNA sequencing. Durable clinical benefit was achieved by nine patients and was not achieved by 20 patients. Some 30 patients had pretreatment blood TCR-seq, some 25 had at least one posttreatment blood collection, and some 25 had tumor TCR-seq. What the work shows at the level of the full study, not this receptor alone: At 3 weeks after the start of treatment, tumor-associated TCR clones in peripheral blood had expanded more in patients with durable benefit (n of about 22, p = 0.022). Improved progression-free and overall survival was associated with having pretreatment peripheral blood TCR clonality below the median. Because of the small sample size (n ≈ 29) and the many exploratory analyses performed, the results are intended to be regarded as hypothesis-generating.

To estimate absolute template abundance from read counts, synthetic TCR analog templates were spiked into each PCR. The immunoSEQ assay used bias-controlled V and J gene primers to amplify TCRbeta CDR3 regions from genomic DNA. Sequencing of rearranged TCRbeta segments was performed at approximately 20X coverage. In the authors' own workflow: Sequencing errors were corrected by clustering, and CDR3s were annotated against IMGT so that V, D and J genes could be assigned. Downstream analyses used only productive TCRbeta rearrangements, leaving out any out-of-frame or stop-codon sequences. Clonality was calculated as one minus the Shannon entropy normalized by the log of the number of unique productive sequences. Fisher's exact test with Benjamini-Hochberg correction, at a threshold of adjusted p below 0.01, was used to find clones that differed between time points or between blood and tumor. TCRdb carries this immuneACCESS record with in-frame sequences only. Its versions omit some clonotypes, under half of them owing to an unresolved V gene in the studies checked, with the rest unexplained. V and J calls and clone size follow that table, whereas D and trimming were derived from the DNA. The sample table lists more than 90,000 clones, more than 85% of them with a count of one. Around 3.7% of the sample lies in the top ten.

Concerning this clone: Its recognized antigen is unknown. It has no much larger one-base neighbor in the sample; base qualities were not kept.

Measured from the cysteine to the phenylalanine, the CDR3 is 18 residues long. Only the CDR3 part of the read is kept: 54 bases, read in frame from the first base. V is reduced by 2 bases and J by 0 bases, leaving a spacing of 17 bases between them. The intended sense of this specimen's time point label: peripheral blood 6 weeks after treatment start. The cohort included under 35 patients with locally advanced or metastatic urothelial carcinoma who were treated at Memorial Sloan Kettering on a trial protocol. Peripheral blood mononuclear cells were collected from each patient pretreatment and during treatment, giving between 1 and 8 total time points per patient. The Qiagen DNeasy Blood extraction kit was used to purify genomic DNA from total PBMCs and tumor samples. PBMCs were collected pretreatment and during treatment, and were isolated and stored as previously described.

Rearrangement joined TRBV23-1 to TRBJ2-1, with the D gene not clear enough to name. TRBV23-1 is filed as an ORF, its function uncertain. The specimen comprised PBMCs, sampled around atezolizumab (anti-PD-L1) treatment. This TCR was recovered from a man aged 55 to 70 with urothelial cancer. The CDR3 protein: CASSQLTEGSGSYNEQFF. The sequenced DNA: TGCGCCAGCAGTCAACTTACAGAAGGTTCCGGCTCCTACAATGAGCAGTTCTTC.